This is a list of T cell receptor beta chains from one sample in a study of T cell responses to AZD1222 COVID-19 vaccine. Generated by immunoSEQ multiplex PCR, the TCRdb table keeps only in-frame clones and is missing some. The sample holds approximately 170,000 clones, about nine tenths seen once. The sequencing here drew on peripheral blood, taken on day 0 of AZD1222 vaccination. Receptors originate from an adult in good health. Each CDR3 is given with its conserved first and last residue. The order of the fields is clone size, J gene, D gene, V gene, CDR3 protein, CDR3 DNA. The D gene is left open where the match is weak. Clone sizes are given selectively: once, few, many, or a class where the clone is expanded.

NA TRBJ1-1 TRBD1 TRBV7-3 CASSLGQGDNTEAFF TGTGCCAGCAGCTTGGGACAGGGAGATAACACTGAAGCTTTCTTT
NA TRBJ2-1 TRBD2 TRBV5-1 CASSPGTSGGRYNEQFF TGCGCCAGCAGCCCGGGGACTAGCGGGGGGCGATACAATGAGCAGTTCTTC
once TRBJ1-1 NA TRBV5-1 CASSLVSGGNTEAFF TGCGCCAGCAGCTTGGTTTCAGGCGGCAACACTGAAGCTTTCTTT
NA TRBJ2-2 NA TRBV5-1 CASSLDLIVWGADTGELFF TGCGCCAGCAGCTTGGATCTAATCGTTTGGGGGGCGGACACCGGGGAGCTGTTTTTT
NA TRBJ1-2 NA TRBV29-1 CSVASWRENNYGYTF TGCAGCGTTGCAAGCTGGAGGGAAAATAACTATGGCTACACCTTC
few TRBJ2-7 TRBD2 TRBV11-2 CASSQIAGGREQYF TGTGCCAGCAGCCAAATAGCGGGAGGAAGGGAGCAGTACTTC
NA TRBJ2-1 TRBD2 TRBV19 CASSMGTSGYNEQFF TGTGCCAGTAGTATGGGGACTAGCGGGTACAATGAGCAGTTCTTC
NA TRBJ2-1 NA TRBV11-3 CASSSPEVDEQFF TGTGCCAGCAGCTCCCCAGAAGTAGATGAGCAGTTCTTC
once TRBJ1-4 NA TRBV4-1 CASSPHGQFIATNEKLFF TGCGCCAGCAGCCCACATGGACAGTTTATCGCAACTAATGAAAAACTGTTTTTT
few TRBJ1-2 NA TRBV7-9 CASNHPRGGYYGYTF TGTGCCAGCAACCACCCTCGGGGGGGCTACTATGGCTACACCTTC
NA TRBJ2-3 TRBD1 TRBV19 CASSSTGTGYLTQYF TGTGCCAGTAGTTCGACCGGGACAGGCTACCTTACGCAGTATTTT
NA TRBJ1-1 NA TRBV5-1 CASSTTVNTEAFF TGCGCCAGCAGCACAACAGTGAACACTGAAGCTTTCTTT
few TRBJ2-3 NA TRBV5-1 CASSRTWDTQYF TGCGCCAGCAGTCGAACGTGGGATACGCAGTATTTT
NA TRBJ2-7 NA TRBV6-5 CASRRGQQAYEQYF TGTGCCAGCCGGCGGGGCCAGCAAGCTTACGAGCAGTACTTC
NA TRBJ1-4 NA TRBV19 CASSILGESEKLFF TGTGCCAGTAGTATCCTAGGGGAAAGTGAAAAACTGTTTTTT
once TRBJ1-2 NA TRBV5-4 CASSLDKDYGYTF TGTGCCAGCAGCTTGGACAAAGACTATGGCTACACCTTC
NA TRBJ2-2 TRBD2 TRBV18 CASSPRLAGGGDTGELFF TGTGCCAGCTCACCGAGACTAGCGGGAGGAGGAGACACCGGGGAGCTGTTTTTT
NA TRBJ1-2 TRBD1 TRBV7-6 CASSPGTGVYGYTF TGTGCCAGCAGCCCCGGGACAGGGGTGTATGGCTACACCTTC
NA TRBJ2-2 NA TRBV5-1 CASSSQGNTGELFF TGCGCCAGCAGCTCCCAGGGAAATACCGGGGAGCTGTTTTTT
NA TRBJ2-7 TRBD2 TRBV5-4 CASSLGGSGGSYEQYF TGTGCCAGCAGCTTGGGTGGTAGCGGGGGCTCCTACGAGCAGTACTTC
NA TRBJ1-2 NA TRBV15 CATSRDQGRGGYTF TGTGCCACCAGCAGAGATCAGGGCAGGGGTGGCTACACCTTC
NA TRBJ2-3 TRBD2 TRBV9 CASSSLAGGSADTQYF TGTGCCAGCAGCAGCCTAGCGGGAGGGTCGGCAGATACGCAGTATTTT
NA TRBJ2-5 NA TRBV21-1 CASVGTPPETQYF TGTGCCAGCGTCGGGACACCACCGGAGACCCAGTACTTC
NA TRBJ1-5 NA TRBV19 CASSISDYSNQPQHF TGTGCCAGTAGTATATCGGATTATAGCAATCAGCCCCAGCATTTT
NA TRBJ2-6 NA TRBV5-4 CASSLDGSGTGANVLTF TGTGCCAGCAGCTTGGATGGCAGTGGCACTGGGGCCAACGTCCTGACTTTC
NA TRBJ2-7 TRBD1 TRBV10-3 CAISDGGQVAYEQYF TGTGCCATCAGTGATGGGGGACAGGTAGCCTACGAGCAGTACTTC
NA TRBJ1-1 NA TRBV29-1 CSVEGVQGAASSRNTEAFF TGCAGCGTTGAGGGGGTACAGGGAGCCGCCTCGTCCCGTAACACTGAAGCTTTCTTT
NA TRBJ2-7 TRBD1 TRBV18 CASSPKRGQRDEQYF TGTGCCAGCTCACCTAAACGGGGACAGAGGGACGAGCAGTACTTC
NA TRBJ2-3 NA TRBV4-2 CASSQVQVDTQYF TGTGCCAGCAGCCAAGTTCAGGTAGATACGCAGTATTTT
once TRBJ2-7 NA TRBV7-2 CASSLSSAWGSYEQYF TGTGCCAGCAGCTTAAGTTCTGCATGGGGTTCCTACGAGCAGTACTTC
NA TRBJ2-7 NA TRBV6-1 CASSDRKGRLTYEQYF TGTGCCAGCAGTGACCGCAAGGGACGGCTAACCTACGAGCAGTACTTC
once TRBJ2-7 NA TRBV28 CASCGDLRSYEQYF TGTGCCAGCTGCGGCGACTTACGCTCCTACGAGCAGTACTTC
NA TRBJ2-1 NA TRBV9 CASSVQDYPNNEQFF TGTGCCAGCAGCGTACAGGACTATCCGAACAATGAGCAGTTCTTC
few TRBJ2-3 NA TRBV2 CASSDLFLERGTDTQYF TGTGCCAGCAGTGACCTTTTTTTGGAGCGCGGCACAGATACGCAGTATTTT
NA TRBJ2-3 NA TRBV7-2 CASSLAAYTDTQYF TGTGCCAGCAGCTTAGCAGCTTACACAGATACGCAGTATTTT
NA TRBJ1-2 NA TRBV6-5 CASSSGFTGGYTF TGTGCCAGCAGTTCCGGATTTACGGGGGGCTACACCTTC
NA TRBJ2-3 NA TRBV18 CASSPGLSGTDTQYF TGTGCCAGCTCACCAGGCCTATCGGGCACAGATACGCAGTATTTT
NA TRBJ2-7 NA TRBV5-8 CASSLSPGMGEQYF TGTGCCAGCAGCTTGTCCCCGGGTATGGGGGAGCAGTACTTC
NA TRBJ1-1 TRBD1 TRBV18 CASSQGAGNTEAFF TGTGCCAGCTCCCAGGGGGCCGGGAACACTGAAGCTTTCTTT
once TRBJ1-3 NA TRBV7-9 CASSFTPRTGGNTIYF TGTGCCAGCAGCTTTACCCCGCGGACGGGAGGAAACACCATATATTTT
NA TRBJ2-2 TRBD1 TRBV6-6 CASNKGQQNTGELFF TGTGCCAGCAACAAGGGACAGCAGAACACCGGGGAGCTGTTTTTT
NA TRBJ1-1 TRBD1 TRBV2 CASSSQGVSEAFF TGTGCCAGCAGTTCCCAGGGGGTCTCTGAAGCTTTCTTT
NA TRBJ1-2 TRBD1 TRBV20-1 CSASGGTGAANYGYTF TGCAGTGCTAGTGGAGGGACAGGGGCAGCTAACTATGGCTACACCTTC
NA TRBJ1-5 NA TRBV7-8 CASSLGWGNQPQHF TGTGCCAGCAGCTTAGGTTGGGGCAATCAGCCCCAGCATTTT
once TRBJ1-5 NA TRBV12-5 CASGLVRAGGPSGDQHF TGTGCTAGTGGTTTGGTACGGGCCGGGGGCCCCTCCGGGGACCAGCATTTT
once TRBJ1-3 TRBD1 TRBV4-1 CASSLSDREGNTIYF TGCGCCAGCAGCCTATCGGACAGGGAAGGAAACACCATATATTTT
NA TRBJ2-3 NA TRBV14 CASSQSTTHTDTQYF TGTGCCAGCAGCCAAAGTACAACCCACACAGATACGCAGTATTTT
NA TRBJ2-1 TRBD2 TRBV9 CASSPLAGAPGDEQFF TGTGCCAGCAGCCCACTAGCGGGAGCCCCGGGTGATGAGCAGTTCTTC